This TCR beta chain stems from a study of blood T cell repertoires in COVID-19. Study details: The analysed material was cDNA or gDNA that came from T cells, B-cell-depleted T cells, or PBMCs.

Per the authors' pipeline: How many nucleated cells were present was estimated from reference gene primer amplification. The protocol was immunoSEQ multiplex PCR, while the TCRdb copy is restricted to in-frame clones and leaves out a portion. For V, J and clone size, that table is used; D and trimming come from the DNA. The sample contains around 200,000 clones, roughly 77% of which appear only once. One Seattle source followed patients from active infection through their disease course. The ends were cut back, 6 bases at V and 4 bases at J, with 12 bases in the middle. The CDR3 length is 13 residues. The V gene's germline CDR1 is MNHEY and CDR2 SVGAGI.

V is TRBV6-5 and J is TRBJ1-1; possibly TRBD1 for D (5 bases). The sequence came from a woman aged 40 to 50 with COVID-19, enrolled during active disease. The material sequenced was peripheral blood. CDR3 residues: CASRGRAITEAFF. The CDR3 DNA reads TGTGCCAGCAGGGGCAGGGCGATCACTGAAGCTTTCTTT.